Presented here are 14 T cell receptor beta chains from one specimen sequenced in a study of blood T cell repertoires in COVID-19. Libraries were prepared by immunoSEQ multiplex PCR; TCRdb keeps only in-frame clonotypes and omits some of them. The sample has over 150,000 clones, 80% seen once; the top ten hold roughly 3.5%. Sequencing used PBMCs or T cells enriched from blood (not recorded which). Source of these receptors: a woman aged 55-69 years who had recovered from COVID-19.

The rearrangement uses TRBV15 and TRBJ1-4; a weak D match, TRBD1 (5 bases). The V gene's germline CDR1 is LNHNV and CDR2 YYDKDF (reference sequence). Trimming took off 3 bases at V and 8 bases at J, with 13 bases between the two ends. This CDR3 has 14 amino acids. This CDR3 is CATSRAGMGEKLFF. The DNA for the CDR3 is TGTGCCACCAGCAGGGCAGGGATGGGAGAAAAACTGTTTTTT.

The chain couples TRBV6-5 to TRBJ1-2; 7 positions match TRBD1. V lost 5 bases to trimming and J lost 7 bases; unmatched junction nucleotides: 4. CDR3 length: 12 residues. CDR1 and CDR2 from the germline V gene are MNHEY and SVGAGI. CDR3 nucleotides: TGTGCCAGCAGTCGCGAGGGGGCTGGCTACACCTTC. Its translation is CASSREGAGYTF.

The CDR3 DNA follows: TGCGCCAGCAGCGGGACAGGGGGTTTTGATAATTCACCCCTCCACTTT. It specifies CASSGTGGFDNSPLHF. V and J are TRBV10-2 and TRBJ1-6; TRBD1 agrees at 11 bases. CDR3 length: 16 amino acids. Trimming took 6 bases from V and 5 from J; bases not matched to a gene: 6. Germline loops: CDR1 WSHSY, CDR2 SAAADI.

The CDR3 reads CASSIRTDSDGYTF. The CDR3 nucleotides read TGTGCCAGTAGTATACGTACGGACTCGGATGGCTACACCTTC. The chain carries TRBV19 and TRBJ1-2; D is undetermined. CDR3 length: 14 residues. Germline V gene data show CDR1 as LNHDA and CDR2 as SQIVND (reference sequence). V was cut by 2 bases and J by 6 bases, with 13 bases left in between.

V and J are TRBV6-4 and TRBJ2-1; D remains unclear. Germline-derived CDR1 and CDR2 are MRHNA and SNTAGT. The CDR3 has 13 amino acids. Trimming took 8 bases from V and 0 from J, leaving 8 bases between them. The CDR3 protein is CASALFSYNEQFF. In DNA form, the CDR3 reads TGTGCCAGCGCACTCTTCTCCTACAATGAGCAGTTCTTC.

The chain has TRBV7-2 and TRBJ1-5; D not certain. Trimming shortened V by 5 bases and J by 2 bases, and 7 bases separated the two germline ends. The CDR3 sequence is 13 residues long. Germline lookup yields CDR1 SGHTA and CDR2 FQGNSA. The CDR3 region is CASSRVGNQPQHF. In nucleotides, the CDR3 is TGTGCCAGCAGCCGGGTTGGCAATCAGCCCCAGCATTTT.

This sequence joins TRBV9 and TRBJ1-1; D is possibly TRBD1 (6 bases). CDR1 and CDR2 from the germline V gene are SGDLS and YYNGEE. This CDR3 is built from 16 residues. The V gene lost 4 bases and the J gene lost 4 bases, with 20 bases spanning the gap. CDR3 DNA: TGTGCCAGCAGCACCCAGGACAACAGGGCGAGCACTGAAGCTTTCTTT. This translates into CASSTQDNRASTEAFF.

V usage is TRBV9 and J usage is TRBJ2-1; 10 nucleotides match TRBD2. J was trimmed by 4 bases and V by 0 bases; bases with no gene match: 1. There are 15 residues in the CDR3. From germline, CDR1 is SGDLS and CDR2 YYNGEE. CDR3 sequence (DNA): TGTGCCAGCAGCGTAGCTAGCGGGGGATACAATGAGCAGTTCTTC. Residues: CASSVASGGYNEQFF.

V is TRBV3-1 (or the pseudogene TRBV3-2) and J is TRBJ1-5; 12 nucleotides agree with TRBD1. The CDR3 extends over 17 amino acids. CDR1 and CDR2 from the germline V gene are LGHDT and YNNKEL (reference sequence). After removal of 4 bases from V and 6 bases from J, the junction contained 10 bases not matched to a gene. As DNA, the CDR3 is TGTGCCAGCAGCCCCTACGCAAGGGGACAGGGGGCTCAGCCCCAGCATTTT. Translation gives CASSPYARGQGAQPQHF.

The V gene is TRBV6-5, the J gene TRBJ2-2; D not resolved. The V and J ends lost 8 bases and 4 bases respectively, with 8 bases between them. This CDR3 has 12 amino acids. Germline CDR1 MNHEY, CDR2 SVGAGI. The CDR3 region is CASLVFTGELFF. The DNA of the CDR3 is TGTGCCAGCCTAGTATTCACCGGGGAGCTGTTTTTT.

The chain links TRBV14 to TRBJ2-2; no reliable D call. V lost 3 bases and J 4 bases, leaving 3 bases between the germline ends. CDR3 size: 12 residues. Per the germline V gene, CDR1 is SGHDN and CDR2 is FVKESK. CDR3 DNA: TGTGCCAGCAGCCATCTCACCGGGGAGCTGTTTTTT. Its translation: CASSHLTGELFF.

The chain employs TRBV20-1 and TRBJ1-1; 8 bases are shared with TRBD1. After removal of 5 bases from V and 5 bases from J, the junction contained 1 base not matched to a gene. CDR3 size: 11 residues. Germline CDR1 DFQATT, CDR2 SNEGSKA (reference sequence). The CDR3 here is CSADRGTEAFF. CDR3 DNA: TGCAGTGCTGACAGGGGTACTGAAGCTTTCTTT.

V gene TRBV13 combines with J gene TRBJ2-1; D is unclear. CDR1 and CDR2 (germline): PRHDT, FYEKMQ (reference sequence). V was pared by 5 bases and J by 4 bases, with 3 bases between. The CDR3 contains 11 residues. The DNA for the CDR3 is TGTGCCAGCAGCGAGTACAATGAGCAGTTCTTC. As protein: CASSEYNEQFF.

The V and J genes are TRBV12-3 or TRBV12-4 and TRBJ1-2; perhaps TRBD1 as D (6 bases). The CDR3 runs to 11 residues. The ends were cut back, 10 bases at V and 2 bases at J, with 8 bases in the middle. The CDR3 DNA sequence: TGTGCCACCCAGGGGAACTATGGCTACACCTTC. Its translation: CATQGNYGYTF.